This entry features one T cell receptor (beta chain) sequence. Its antigen is undetermined. The CDR3 consists of 10 residues. Germline values: CDR1 SQVTM, CDR2 ANQGSEA. Trimming took 6 bases from V and 9 from J, leaving 9 bases between them. For the second PCR, which ran for about 6 to 11 cycles, a sample-barcoded 5' primer and a J-beta primer mix were used. Tagging of each cDNA molecule was performed by a template-switch adaptor with 12 random nucleotides. In TCRdb, the 5' RACE reads were re-called with MiXCR into one record per CDR3 protein. Of 790,000 or so distinct CDR3 sequences in the sample, 35% to 50% are singletons; the top ten hold 15% to 20%. These data originate in a study of blood T cells in healthy people across ages. The study's findings and limits: Across the age range, TCR beta diversity per million T cells fell in a roughly linear way. Unsorted PBMCs ruled out conclusive naive versus antigen-experienced comparison. Expanded clonotype shifts may have been confounded, as the donors had an unknown CMV status.

This sequence originates from a man older than 75 in good health. V gene TRBV29-1 combines with J gene TRBJ2-1; D is uncertain. The sequencing input was blood. CDR3: CSVLIVEQFF. CDR3 DNA: TGCAGCGTCCTCATAGTTGAGCAGTTCTTC.